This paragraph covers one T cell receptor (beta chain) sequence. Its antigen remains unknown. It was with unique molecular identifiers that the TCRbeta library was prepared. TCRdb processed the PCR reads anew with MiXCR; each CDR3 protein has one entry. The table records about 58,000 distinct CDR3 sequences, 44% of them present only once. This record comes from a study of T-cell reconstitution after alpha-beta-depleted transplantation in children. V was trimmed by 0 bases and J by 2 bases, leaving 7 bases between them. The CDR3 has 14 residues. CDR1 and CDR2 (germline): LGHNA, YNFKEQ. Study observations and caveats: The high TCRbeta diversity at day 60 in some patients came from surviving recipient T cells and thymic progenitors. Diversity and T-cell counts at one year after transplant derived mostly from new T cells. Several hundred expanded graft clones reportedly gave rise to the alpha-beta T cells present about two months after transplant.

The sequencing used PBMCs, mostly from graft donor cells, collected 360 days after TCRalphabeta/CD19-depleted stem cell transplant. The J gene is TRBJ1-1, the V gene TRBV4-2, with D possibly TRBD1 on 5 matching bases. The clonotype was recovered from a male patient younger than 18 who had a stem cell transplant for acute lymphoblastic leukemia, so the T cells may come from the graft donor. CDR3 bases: TGTGCCAGCAGCCAAGAGCAGGGAAACACTGAAGCTTTCTTT. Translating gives CASSQEQGNTEAFF.